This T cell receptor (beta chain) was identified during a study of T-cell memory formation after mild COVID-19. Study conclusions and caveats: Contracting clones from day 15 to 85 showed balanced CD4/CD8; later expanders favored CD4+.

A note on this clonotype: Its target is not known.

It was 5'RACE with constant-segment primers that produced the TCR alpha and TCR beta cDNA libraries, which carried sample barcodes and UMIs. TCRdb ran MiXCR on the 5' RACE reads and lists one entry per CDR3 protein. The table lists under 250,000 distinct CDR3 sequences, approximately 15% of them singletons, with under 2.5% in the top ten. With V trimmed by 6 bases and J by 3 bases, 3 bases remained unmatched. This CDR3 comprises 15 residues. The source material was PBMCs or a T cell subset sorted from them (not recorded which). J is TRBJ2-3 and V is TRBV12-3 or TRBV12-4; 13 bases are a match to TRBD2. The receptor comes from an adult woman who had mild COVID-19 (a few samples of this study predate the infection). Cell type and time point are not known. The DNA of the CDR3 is TGTGCCAGCAGCGGACTAGCGGGAGTAACAGATACGCAGTATTTT. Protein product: CASSGLAGVTDTQYF.